Reported below is one T cell receptor (beta chain). This sample was taken from a study of technical replicates of blood from a handful of donors. Profiled with immunoSEQ multiplex PCR; TCRdb holds only in-frame clones, not every one. Of around 50,000 clones listed, 80% to 95% are singletons. Germline-derived CDR1 and CDR2 are SGHTA and FQGNSA. The J segment lost 6 bases and the V segment lost 5 bases, leaving 7 bases of the junction unmatched. CDR3 length: 13 residues. This TCR was sampled from a human donor in good health. Some clones in this sample may be carry-over from other donors' samples. The sample consisted of PBMCs. The chain is built from TRBV7-2 and TRBJ2-7, with 7 bases matching TRBD1. The CDR3 DNA sequence: TGTGCCAGCAGCACCGACAGGGTCGGCGAGCAGTACTTC. Translation: CASSTDRVGEQYF.